A selection of T cell receptor beta chains follows, all from one sample in a study of T-cell reconstitution after alpha-beta-depleted transplantation in children. TCRdb re-called the PCR reads with MiXCR, one entry per CDR3 protein. Of around 600,000 distinct CDR3 sequences listed, 20% to 25% are singletons. Source: PBMCs, mostly from graft donor cells, taken 360 days after TCRalphabeta/CD19-depleted stem cell transplant. Receptors originate from a boy in the first two years of life who had a stem cell transplant for acute myeloid leukemia, so the T cells may come from the graft donor. CDR3s include the opening cysteine and the closing phenylalanine or tryptophan. The D gene is left open where the match is weak. For some rows the clone size is stated as once, few or many, or as a class when expanded; others skip it.

clone_size,v_call,d_call,j_call,cdr3_nt,cdr3_aa
few,TRBV20-1,TRBD1,TRBJ2-7,TGCAGTGCTAGGTCCGGGACAGGGGAATTGTACGAGCAGTACTTC,CSARSGTGELYEQYF
.,TRBV5-4,.,TRBJ2-3,TGTGCCAGCAGCACGGAGAGGATAGCAGATACGCAGTATTTT,CASSTERIADTQYF
.,TRBV5-6,.,TRBJ2-3,TGTGCCAGCAGCAGGGGCTTCGGGGGCACAGATACGCAGTATTTT,CASSRGFGGTDTQYF
.,TRBV20-1,.,TRBJ1-5,TGCAGTGCCCCCGGGAGCAATCAGCCCCAGCATTTT,CSAPGSNQPQHF
.,TRBV6-1,.,TRBJ2-5,TGTGCCAGCAGTCGTCGGTGGGCTAGCCCTTGGGAGACCCAGTACTTC,CASSRRWASPWETQYF
.,TRBV4-1,.,TRBJ2-7,TGCGCCAGCAGCCCGGGCGGTAAGGGTCTGGCCGACGAGCAGTACTTC,CASSPGGKGLADEQYF
.,TRBV29-1,.,TRBJ1-5,TGCAGCGTTGAAGGGGGGCTGGGTCAGCCCCAGCATTTT,CSVEGGLGQPQHF
.,TRBV6-1,TRBD1,TRBJ2-2,TGTGCCAGCGCCGACAGGGACGAAATCTGGGAGCTGTTTTTT,CASADRDEIWELFF
.,TRBV6-5,.,TRBJ1-1,TGTGCCAGCAGACCGTGGGGGGGCTGGGACACTGAAGCTTTCTTT,CASRPWGGWDTEAFF
few,TRBV5-1,.,TRBJ1-3,TGCGCCAGCAGATCAACAGGGCGAAACACCATATATTTT,CASRSTGRNTIYF
many,TRBV12-3/TRBV12-4,TRBD2,TRBJ2-1,TGTGCCAGCAGTTTCCACCACTTCCTAGCGGGGGGCTGGAATGAGCAGTTCTTC,CASSFHHFLAGGWNEQFF
few,TRBV5-1,.,TRBJ1-1,TGCGCCAGCAACCCGACAGAGTCGTCCACTGAAGCTTTCTTT,CASNPTESSTEAFF
few,TRBV6-1,.,TRBJ1-5,TGTGCCAGCAGTTCCGGACAGATCAATCAGCCCCAGCATTTT,CASSSGQINQPQHF
few,TRBV6-5,TRBD1,TRBJ2-5,TGTGCCAGCAGTTACTCGAAGCCAGGGGGCAAGACCCAGTACTTC,CASSYSKPGGKTQYF
.,TRBV4-1,.,TRBJ2-1,TGCGCCAGCAGCCAACGGACCGGTGGGAATGAGCAGTTCTTC,CASSQRTGGNEQFF
many,TRBV20-1,.,TRBJ2-7,TGCAGTGCTTCAGTGAGGGTATTGGACGAGCAGTACTTC,CSASVRVLDEQYF
.,TRBV6-5,.,TRBJ1-5,TGTGCCAGCAGACTAGACCGGGTCGGCAATCAGCCCCAGCATTTT,CASRLDRVGNQPQHF
many,TRBV20-1,.,TRBJ1-1,TGCAGTGCTAGTCGCGCGGCGGATGAAGCTTTCTTT,CSASRAADEAFF